The text below deals with one T cell receptor (beta chain). The germline V gene encodes CDR1 MNHEY and CDR2 SMNVEV (reference sequence). Trimming stripped 2 bases from V and 7 bases from J, with 14 bases between. The CDR3 is 14 amino acids. This specimen belongs to a study of control samples from healthy donors and cancer patients. The method was immunoSEQ multiplex PCR; TCRdb's version includes in-frame clones alone and lacks a portion of them. In the table there are roughly 370,000 clones, around 90% of which are singletons. This TCR came from a man in his forties with head and neck cancer. The chain has TRBV27 and TRBJ2-5; TRBD1 is a possible D gene (6 bases). Sequenced sample: PBMCs. The CDR3 DNA reads as TGTGCCAGCAGTTTAAGAGGACAGCAAAGGACCCAGTACTTC. Residues: CASSLRGQQRTQYF.